The rows below give T cell receptor beta chains drawn from one sample of a study of T cell responses to AZD1222 COVID-19 vaccine. Measured with immunoSEQ multiplex PCR; TCRdb has only the in-frame clones, and not every one. Of 150,000 to 200,000 clones listed, under 95% are singletons. The sequenced sample was peripheral blood, obtained 28 days after the second AZD1222 dose. The receptors originated from an adult who received the AZD1222 COVID-19 vaccine. Each CDR3 is given with its conserved first and last residue. The order of the fields is D gene, J gene, clone size, V gene, CDR3 DNA, CDR3 protein. The D gene is left open where the match is weak. Only part of the rows carry a size: once, few, many, or a class if the clone is expanded.

. | TRBJ1-2 | . | TRBV3-1/TRBV3-2 | TGTGCCAGCAGCCTAAACCCAGGGAGGTATGGCTACACCTTC | CASSLNPGRYGYTF
. | TRBJ2-7 | . | TRBV6-2/TRBV6-3 | TGTGCCAGCAGTTACTCAGACACAGGAGCCTACGAGCAGTACTTC | CASSYSDTGAYEQYF
. | TRBJ1-2 | . | TRBV18 | TGTGCCAGCTCCCCTAGCGGGGAGGATGGCTACACCTTC | CASSPSGEDGYTF
TRBD2 | TRBJ2-5 | . | TRBV3-1/TRBV3-2 | TGTGCCAGCAGCCAATCGGACGGGAGGGAAGAGACCCAGTACTTC | CASSQSDGREETQYF
TRBD1 | TRBJ2-2 | . | TRBV5-6 | TGTGCCAGCAGCTTGTATACAGGGGTAACCGGGGAGCTGTTTTTT | CASSLYTGVTGELFF
. | TRBJ2-2 | . | TRBV5-1 | TGCGCCAGCAGTTTCTTAGAAACCACCGGGGAGCTGTTTTTT | CASSFLETTGELFF
TRBD1 | TRBJ2-7 | . | TRBV7-9 | TGTGCCAGCAGCTTAGGGGCGACAGGGAACGAGCAGTACTTC | CASSLGATGNEQYF
. | TRBJ1-1 | . | TRBV19 | TGTGCCAGTAGTATCTCGGCTCTCGGGGGGGTGAACACTGAAGCTTTCTTT | CASSISALGGVNTEAFF
. | TRBJ1-1 | . | TRBV5-5 | TGTGCCAGCAGCTTGGCCGGGAACACTGAAGCTTTCTTT | CASSLAGNTEAFF
TRBD1 | TRBJ1-4 | . | TRBV9 | TGTGCCAGCAGCGTAGGTAAAGGACAGGGGCCAGAAAAACTGTTTTTT | CASSVGKGQGPEKLFF
. | TRBJ2-2 | few | TRBV11-2 | TGTGCCAGCAGCTTATTTCAGGGCCCGAACACCGGGGAGCTGTTTTTT | CASSLFQGPNTGELFF
. | TRBJ2-1 | once | TRBV2 | TGTGCCAGCAGTACTAGGGCCCAACACAATGAGCAGTTCTTC | CASSTRAQHNEQFF
. | TRBJ1-4 | . | TRBV24-1 | TGTGCCATAAATCACCAGGCTAATGAAAAACTGTTTTTT | CAINHQANEKLFF
TRBD1 | TRBJ1-6 | . | TRBV7-2 | TGTGCCAGCAGCTCCCCCAGGGGGGTCTATAATTCACCCCTCCACTTT | CASSSPRGVYNSPLHF
. | TRBJ2-7 | few | TRBV3-1/TRBV3-2 | TGTGCCAGCAGCCAAGATTGGTACGAGCAGTACTTC | CASSQDWYEQYF
. | TRBJ1-1 | . | TRBV29-1 | TGCAGCGTTGAAGATCGGGGTACGGTAGAAGCTTTCTTT | CSVEDRGTVEAFF
. | TRBJ2-5 | . | TRBV5-1 | TGCGCCAGCACCCCGGTTGGGGTTCGGGAGACCCAGTACTTC | CASTPVGVRETQYF
. | TRBJ1-2 | . | TRBV5-6 | TGTGCCAGCAGCCCTAAAGCCGGGGCTAACTATGGCTACACCTTC | CASSPKAGANYGYTF
TRBD1 | TRBJ1-2 | . | TRBV10-2 | TGCGCCAGCAGTTGGACAGGGGAAGGCTACACCTTC | CASSWTGEGYTF
. | TRBJ1-2 | . | TRBV7-3 | TGTGCCAGCAGCCCCGGGGGCCTGGGCGGCTACACCTTC | CASSPGGLGGYTF
. | TRBJ1-1 | . | TRBV14 | TGTGCCAGCAGCCAAGAATGGGGCCCTCCCTGGGATGAAGCTTTCTTT | CASSQEWGPPWDEAFF
. | TRBJ1-3 | . | TRBV7-9 | TGTGCCAGCAGCTCCGGATTTTTGGGTTGGGCTGGAAACACCATATATTTT | CASSSGFLGWAGNTIYF
. | TRBJ1-6 | . | TRBV7-9 | TGTGCCAGCAGCTTAGTATCACAGTTTCGGAGTTCACCCCTCCACTTT | CASSLVSQFRSSPLHF
. | TRBJ1-4 | . | TRBV9 | TGTGCCAGCAGCGTAGGGGGTGGGGATGAAAAACTGTTTTTT | CASSVGGGDEKLFF
. | TRBJ1-4 | . | TRBV3-1/TRBV3-2 | TGTGCCAGCAGCCAAGGGGCAGGGCCGAACTTTAATGAAAAACTGTTTTTT | CASSQGAGPNFNEKLFF
. | TRBJ2-7 | . | TRBV5-6 | TGTGCCAGCAGCTTATACGACTCCTACGAGCAGTACTTC | CASSLYDSYEQYF
. | TRBJ1-3 | once | TRBV2 | TGTGCCAGCAGGGGACGGTTCTCTGGAAACACCATATATTTT | CASRGRFSGNTIYF
. | TRBJ2-1 | . | TRBV12-3/TRBV12-4 | TGTGCCAGCAGTCAAGGCCGGTTTGAGCAGTTCTTC | CASSQGRFEQFF
. | TRBJ1-3 | . | TRBV5-1 | TGCGCCAGCAGCTTGGAATCGGCGCCCGGAAACACCATATATTTT | CASSLESAPGNTIYF
. | TRBJ1-1 | . | TRBV5-1 | TGCGCCAGCAGGGGACACCAGAACACTGAAGCTTTCTTT | CASRGHQNTEAFF
. | TRBJ1-3 | . | TRBV21-1 | TGTGCCAGCAGCAAACGGGACAGACGCCCCTCTGGAAACACCATATATTTT | CASSKRDRRPSGNTIYF
. | TRBJ1-2 | . | TRBV5-6 | TGTGCCAGCAGCCGGACAGCCCGATTCTACTTC | CASSRTARFYF
. | TRBJ1-2 | once | TRBV3-1/TRBV3-2 | TGTGCCAGCAGCCAAGCTGGCCAGGATTATTCCCTGTACACCTTC | CASSQAGQDYSLYTF
. | TRBJ1-6 | . | TRBV9 | TGTGCCAGCAGCGTAGAGGCGAATTCACCCCTCCACTTT | CASSVEANSPLHF
. | TRBJ2-3 | . | TRBV14 | TGTGCCAGCAGCCAAAAAAAGACGATAAGAAGGCTAACAAGCACAGATACGCAGTATTTT | CASSQKKTIRRLTSTDTQYF
TRBD1 | TRBJ1-4 | . | TRBV10-1 | TGCGCCAGCAGTGAGTCGGGGACAGGGGGCGTGGGGGTAAATGAAAAACTGTTTTTT | CASSESGTGGVGVNEKLFF
. | TRBJ1-5 | . | TRBV6-6 | TGTGCCAGCAGTCGGAATCAGCCCCAGCATTTT | CASSRNQPQHF
. | TRBJ2-1 | . | TRBV9 | TGTGCCAGCAGCGGACGGGGGGCGAACTACAATGAGCAGTTCTTC | CASSGRGANYNEQFF
. | TRBJ1-3 | few | TRBV4-1 | TGCGCCAGCAGCTCCGGAGACAGACGCAGGGGAAACACCATATATTTT | CASSSGDRRRGNTIYF
. | TRBJ2-1 | . | TRBV9 | TGTGCCAGCAGCGCCCACAGGGGCCTTGGGAGCGGGGGTGAGCAGTTCTTC | CASSAHRGLGSGGEQFF
. | TRBJ1-5 | . | TRBV19 | TGTGCCAGTAGTCGAGCGCCACAGGCTCGGGGGCAGCCCCAGCATTTT | CASSRAPQARGQPQHF
. | TRBJ1-2 | . | TRBV6-5 | TGTGCCAGCAGTTCAGGGATTAACTATGGCTACACCTTC | CASSSGINYGYTF
. | TRBJ2-4 | . | TRBV14 | TGTGCCAGCAGCCAAGCACGCGTGGGCATTCAGTACTTC | CASSQARVGIQYF
. | TRBJ1-1 | . | TRBV5-1 | TGCGCCAGTGTCAGTTGGGTTGAAGCTTTCTTT | CASVSWVEAFF